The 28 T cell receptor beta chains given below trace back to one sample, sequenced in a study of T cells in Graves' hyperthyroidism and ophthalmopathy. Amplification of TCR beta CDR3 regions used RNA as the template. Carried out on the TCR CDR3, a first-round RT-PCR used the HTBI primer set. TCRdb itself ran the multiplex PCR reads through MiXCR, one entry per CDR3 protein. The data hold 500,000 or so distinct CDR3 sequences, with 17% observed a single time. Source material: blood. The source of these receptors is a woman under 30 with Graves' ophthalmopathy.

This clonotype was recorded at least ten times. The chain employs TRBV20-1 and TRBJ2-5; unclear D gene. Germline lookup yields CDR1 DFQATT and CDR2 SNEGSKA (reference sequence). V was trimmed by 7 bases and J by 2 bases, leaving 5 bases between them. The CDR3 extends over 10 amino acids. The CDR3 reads CSGRQETQYF. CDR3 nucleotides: TGCAGTGGACGGCAAGAGACCCAGTACTTC.

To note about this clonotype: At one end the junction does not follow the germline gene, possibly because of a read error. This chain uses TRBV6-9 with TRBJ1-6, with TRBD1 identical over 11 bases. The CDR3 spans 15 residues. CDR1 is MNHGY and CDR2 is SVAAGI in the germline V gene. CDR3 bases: TGCGCCAGCAGTTTTCCGGGACAGGGGGATTCACCCCTCCACTTT. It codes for CASSFPGQGDSPLHF.

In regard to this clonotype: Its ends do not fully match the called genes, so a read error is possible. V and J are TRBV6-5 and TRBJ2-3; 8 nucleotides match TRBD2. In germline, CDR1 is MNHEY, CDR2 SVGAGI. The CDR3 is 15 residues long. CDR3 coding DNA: TGTGCCAGCAGTGACTCGGGACTAGGTGGAGATACGCAGTATTTT. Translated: CASSDSGLGGDTQYF.

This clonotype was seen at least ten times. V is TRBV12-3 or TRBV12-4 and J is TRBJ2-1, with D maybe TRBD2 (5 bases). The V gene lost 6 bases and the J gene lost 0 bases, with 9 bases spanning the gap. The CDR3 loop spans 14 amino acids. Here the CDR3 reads CASSPSRSYNEQFF. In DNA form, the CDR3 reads TGTGCCAGCAGCCCTAGCCGCTCCTACAATGAGCAGTTCTTC.

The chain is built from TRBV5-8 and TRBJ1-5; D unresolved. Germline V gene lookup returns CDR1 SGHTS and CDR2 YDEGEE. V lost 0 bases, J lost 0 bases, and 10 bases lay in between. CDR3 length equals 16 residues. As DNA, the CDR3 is TGTGCCAGCAGCTTGGAGACCGGATATAGCAATCAGCCCCAGCATTTT. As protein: CASSLETGYSNQPQHF.

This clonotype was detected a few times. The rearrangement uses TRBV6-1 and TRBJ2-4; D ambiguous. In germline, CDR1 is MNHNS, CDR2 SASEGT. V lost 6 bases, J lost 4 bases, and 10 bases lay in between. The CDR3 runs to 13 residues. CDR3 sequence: CASSPGPKNIQYF. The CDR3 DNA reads TGTGCCAGCAGCCCCGGGCCGAAAAACATTCAGTACTTC.

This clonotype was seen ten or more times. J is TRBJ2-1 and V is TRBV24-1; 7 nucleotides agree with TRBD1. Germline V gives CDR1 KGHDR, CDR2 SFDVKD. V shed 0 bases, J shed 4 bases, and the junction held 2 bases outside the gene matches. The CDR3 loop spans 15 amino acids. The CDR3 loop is CATSDLDRDYNEQFF. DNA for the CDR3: TGTGCCACCAGTGATTTGGACAGGGATTACAATGAGCAGTTCTTC.

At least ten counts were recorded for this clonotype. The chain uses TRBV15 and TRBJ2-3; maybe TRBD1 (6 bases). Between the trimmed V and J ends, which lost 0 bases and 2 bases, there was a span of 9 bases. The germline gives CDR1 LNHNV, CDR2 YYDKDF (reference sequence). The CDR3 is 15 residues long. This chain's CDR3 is CATSRDRGFTDTQYF. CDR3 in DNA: TGTGCCACCAGCAGAGATAGGGGGTTCACAGATACGCAGTATTTT.

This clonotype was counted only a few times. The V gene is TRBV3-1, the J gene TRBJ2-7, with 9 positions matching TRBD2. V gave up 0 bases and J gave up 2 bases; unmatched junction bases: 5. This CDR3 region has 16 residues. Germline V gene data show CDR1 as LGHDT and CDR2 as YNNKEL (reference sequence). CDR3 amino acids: CASSQDTLAGTYEQYF. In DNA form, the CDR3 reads TGTGCCAGCAGCCAAGATACCCTAGCGGGGACCTACGAGCAGTACTTC.

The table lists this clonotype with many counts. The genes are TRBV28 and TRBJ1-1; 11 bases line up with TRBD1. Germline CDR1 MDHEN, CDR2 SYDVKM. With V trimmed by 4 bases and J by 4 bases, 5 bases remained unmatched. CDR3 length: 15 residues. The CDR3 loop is CASSSGQGAVTEAFF. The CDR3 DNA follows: TGTGCCAGCAGTTCAGGACAGGGGGCCGTCACTGAAGCTTTCTTT.

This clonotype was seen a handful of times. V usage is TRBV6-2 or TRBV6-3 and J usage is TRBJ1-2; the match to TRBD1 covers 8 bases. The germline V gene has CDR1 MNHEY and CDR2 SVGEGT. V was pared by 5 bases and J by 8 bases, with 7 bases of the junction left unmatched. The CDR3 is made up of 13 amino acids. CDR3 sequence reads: CASSRGTGWGYTF. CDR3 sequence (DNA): TGTGCCAGCAGTCGCGGGACAGGATGGGGCTACACCTTC.

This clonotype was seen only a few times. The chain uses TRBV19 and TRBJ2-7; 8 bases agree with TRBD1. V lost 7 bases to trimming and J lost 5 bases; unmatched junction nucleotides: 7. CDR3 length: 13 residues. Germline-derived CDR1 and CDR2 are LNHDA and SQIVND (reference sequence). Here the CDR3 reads CASTDRANHEQYF. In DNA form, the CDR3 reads TGTGCCAGTACGGACAGGGCAAACCACGAGCAGTACTTC.

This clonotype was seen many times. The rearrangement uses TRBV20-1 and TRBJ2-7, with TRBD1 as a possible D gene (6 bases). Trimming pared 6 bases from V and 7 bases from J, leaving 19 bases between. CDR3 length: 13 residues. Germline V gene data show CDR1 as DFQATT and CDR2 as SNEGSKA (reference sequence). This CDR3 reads CSAHGTLKGEQYF. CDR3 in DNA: TGCAGTGCGCACGGGACACTAAAGGGTGAGCAGTACTTC.

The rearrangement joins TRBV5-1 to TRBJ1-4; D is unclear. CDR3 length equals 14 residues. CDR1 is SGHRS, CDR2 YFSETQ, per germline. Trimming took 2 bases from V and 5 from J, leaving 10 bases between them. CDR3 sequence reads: CASSFAMGNEKLFF. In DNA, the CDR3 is TGCGCCAGCAGCTTCGCCATGGGGAATGAAAAACTGTTTTTT.

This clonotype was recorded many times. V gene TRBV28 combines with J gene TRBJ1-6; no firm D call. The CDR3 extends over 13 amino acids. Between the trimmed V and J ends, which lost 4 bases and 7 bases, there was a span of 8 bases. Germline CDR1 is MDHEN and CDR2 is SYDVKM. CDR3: CASSSGPNSPLHF. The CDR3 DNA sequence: TGTGCCAGCAGTTCCGGGCCGAATTCACCCCTCCACTTT.

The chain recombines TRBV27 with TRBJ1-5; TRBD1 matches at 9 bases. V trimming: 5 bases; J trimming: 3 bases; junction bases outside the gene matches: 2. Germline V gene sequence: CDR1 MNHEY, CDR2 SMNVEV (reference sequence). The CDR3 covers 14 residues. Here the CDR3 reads CASSRDRVNQPQHF. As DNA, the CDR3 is TGTGCCAGCAGTCGGGACAGGGTCAATCAGCCCCAGCATTTT.

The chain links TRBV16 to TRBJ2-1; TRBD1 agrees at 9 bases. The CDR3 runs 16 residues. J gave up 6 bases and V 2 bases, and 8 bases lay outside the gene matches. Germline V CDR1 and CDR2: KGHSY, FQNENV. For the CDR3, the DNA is TGTGCCAGCAGCCAACCCGGGACAGGGAAAAGCAATGAGCAGTTCTTC. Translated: CASSQPGTGKSNEQFF.

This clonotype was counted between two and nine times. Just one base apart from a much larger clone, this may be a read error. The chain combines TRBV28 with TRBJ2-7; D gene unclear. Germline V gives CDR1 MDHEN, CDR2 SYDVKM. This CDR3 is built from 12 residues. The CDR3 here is CASRADSYKQYF. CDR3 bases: TGTGCCAGCAGAGCCGACTCCTACAAGCAGTACTTC.

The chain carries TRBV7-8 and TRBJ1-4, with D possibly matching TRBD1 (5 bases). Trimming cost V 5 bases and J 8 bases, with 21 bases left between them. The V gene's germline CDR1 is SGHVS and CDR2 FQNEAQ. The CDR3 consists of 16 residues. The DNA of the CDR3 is TGTGCCAGCAGCCCGGGGGGGGTCACCCTACTAGAAAAACTGTTTTTT. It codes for CASSPGGVTLLEKLFF.

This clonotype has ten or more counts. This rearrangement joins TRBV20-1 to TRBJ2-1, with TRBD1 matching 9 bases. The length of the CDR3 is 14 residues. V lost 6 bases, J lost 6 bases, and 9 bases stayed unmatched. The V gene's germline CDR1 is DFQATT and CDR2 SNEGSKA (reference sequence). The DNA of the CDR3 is TGCAGTGCCCCTGGACAGGGGTTCCCCAATGAGCAGTTCTTC. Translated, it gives CSAPGQGFPNEQFF.

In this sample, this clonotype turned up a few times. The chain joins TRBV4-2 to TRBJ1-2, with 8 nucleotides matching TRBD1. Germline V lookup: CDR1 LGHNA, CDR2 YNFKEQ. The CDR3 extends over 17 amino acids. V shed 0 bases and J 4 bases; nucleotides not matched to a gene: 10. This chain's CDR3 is CASSQELDRAISYGYTF. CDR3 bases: TGTGCCAGCAGCCAAGAGCTGGACAGGGCGATCTCCTATGGCTACACCTTC.

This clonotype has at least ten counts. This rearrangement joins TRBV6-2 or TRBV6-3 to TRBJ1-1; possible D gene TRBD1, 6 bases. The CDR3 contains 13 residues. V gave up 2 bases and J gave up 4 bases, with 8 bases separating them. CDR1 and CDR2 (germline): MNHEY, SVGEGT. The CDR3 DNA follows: TGTGCCAGCAGTTACGGACAGACCACTGAAGCTTTCTTT. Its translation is CASSYGQTTEAFF.

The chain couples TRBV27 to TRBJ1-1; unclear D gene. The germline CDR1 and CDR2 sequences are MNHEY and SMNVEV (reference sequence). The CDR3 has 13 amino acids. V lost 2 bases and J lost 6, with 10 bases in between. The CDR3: CASSLLGPSEAFF. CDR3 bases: TGTGCCAGCAGTTTACTTGGACCCTCTGAAGCTTTCTTT.

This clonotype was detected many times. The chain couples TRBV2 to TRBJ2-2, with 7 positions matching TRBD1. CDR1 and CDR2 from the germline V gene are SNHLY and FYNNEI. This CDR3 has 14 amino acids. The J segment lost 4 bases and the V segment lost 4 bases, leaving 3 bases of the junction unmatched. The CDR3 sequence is CASSGQGVTGELFF. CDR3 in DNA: TGTGCCAGCAGTGGACAGGGAGTCACCGGGGAGCTGTTTTTT. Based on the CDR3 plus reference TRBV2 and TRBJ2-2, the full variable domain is EPEVTQTPSHQVTQMGQEVILRCVPISNHLYFYWYRQILGQKVEFLVSFYNNEISEKSEIFDDQFSVERPDGSNFTLKIRSTKLEDSAMYFCASSGQGVTGELFFGEGSRLTVL.

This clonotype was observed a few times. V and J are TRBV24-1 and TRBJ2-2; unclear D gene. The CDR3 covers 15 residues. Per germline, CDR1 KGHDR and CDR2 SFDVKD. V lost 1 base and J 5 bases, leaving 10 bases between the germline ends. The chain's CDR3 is CATSDFPSLTGELFF. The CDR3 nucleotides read TGTGCCACCAGTGATTTTCCTTCCTTGACCGGGGAGCTGTTTTTT.

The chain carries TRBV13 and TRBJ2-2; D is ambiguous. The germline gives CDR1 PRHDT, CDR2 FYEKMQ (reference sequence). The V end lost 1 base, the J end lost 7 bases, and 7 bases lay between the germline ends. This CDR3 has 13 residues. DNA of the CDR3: TGTGCCAGCAGCTTAGACACGCACGGGGAGCTGTTTTTT. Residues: CASSLDTHGELFF. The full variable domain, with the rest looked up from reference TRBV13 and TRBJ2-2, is AAGVIQSPRHLIKEKRETATLKCYPIPRHDTVYWYQQGPGQDPQFLISFYEKMQSDKGSIPDRFSAQQFSDYHSELNMSSLELGDSALYFCASSLDTHGELFFGEGSRLTVL.

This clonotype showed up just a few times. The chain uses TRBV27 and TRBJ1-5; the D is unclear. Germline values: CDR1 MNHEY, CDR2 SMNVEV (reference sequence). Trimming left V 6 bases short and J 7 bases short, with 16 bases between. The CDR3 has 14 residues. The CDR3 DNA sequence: TGTGCCAGCAGCCGGGTCTCGGTGGACCAGCCCCAGCATTTT. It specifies CASSRVSVDQPQHF.

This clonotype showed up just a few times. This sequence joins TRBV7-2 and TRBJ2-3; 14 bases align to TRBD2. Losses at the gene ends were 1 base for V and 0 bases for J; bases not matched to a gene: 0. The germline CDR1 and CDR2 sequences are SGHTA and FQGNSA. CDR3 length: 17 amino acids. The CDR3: CASSLGTSGGSTDTQYF. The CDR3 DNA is TGTGCCAGCAGCTTAGGGACTAGCGGGGGGAGCACAGATACGCAGTATTTT.